This record concerns one T cell receptor beta chain sequence. Germline assignment: CDR1 MNHNY and CDR2 SVGAGI (reference sequence). The V gene end was trimmed by 5 bases and the J gene end by 3 bases; junction bases not matched to a gene: 5. This CDR3 comprises 15 residues. These data belong to a study of T cell changes during pregnancy in multiple sclerosis. The table came from immunoSEQ multiplex PCR; TCRdb's copy has only in-frame clones and leaves some out. The sample has about 67,000 clones, more than 85% seen once; the top ten hold about 2.1%. The clonotype comes from a female donor with multiple sclerosis, enrolled in a pregnancy study. This specimen was peripheral blood, taken in the first trimester of pregnancy. J is TRBJ1-5 and V is TRBV6-6, with 9 bases lining up with TRBD1. In DNA form, the CDR3 reads TGTGCCAGCAGTGGCCGGACAGGGGCCAATCAGCCCCAGCATTTT. It codes for CASSGRTGANQPQHF.